A selection of T cell receptor beta chains follows, all from one sample in a study of shared clonotypes between healthy human individuals. Clones were sequenced by immunoSEQ multiplex PCR, and TCRdb holds only the in-frame ones, with some missing. This table has roughly 1,500,000 clones, under 99% appearing once. The sequencing sample was made of naive CD4+ T cells sorted from blood. These receptors were taken from a man aged 25 to 40 in good health. Each CDR3 is given without its conserved first and last residue. Fields, in order: CDR3 length, V gene, J gene, CDR3 protein.

13	TRBV5-6	TRBJ2-7	ASSPSGTGGYEQY
12	TRBV6-5	TRBJ2-5	ASSYSRGTETQY
14	TRBV2	TRBJ2-2	ASSEAGTGGTGELF
12	TRBV30	TRBJ1-5	AWSVGPSLVPQH
12	TRBV29-1	TRBJ2-1	SVPTRGSYNEQF
12	TRBV18	TRBJ1-5	ASSKRQGNQPQH
13	TRBV28	TRBJ2-7	ASSLEVALDYEQY
13	TRBV25-1	TRBJ2-2	ASSARQPRTGELF
13	TRBV5-8	TRBJ1-1	ASRGGPPRGTEAF
12	TRBV21-1	TRBJ2-7	ASSKVCTPYEQY
12	TRBV10-3	TRBJ1-2	AISGGTDNYGYT
13	TRBV7-6	TRBJ1-3	ASSLAGVKGNTIY
11	TRBV19	TRBJ2-7	ASSIRGVYEQY
12	TRBV5-1	TRBJ1-3	ASSLAGTTNTIY
14	TRBV18	TRBJ1-3	ASSPLQGYSGNTIY
9	TRBV10-3	TRBJ1-2	AITEGWGYT
12	TRBV19	TRBJ2-2	ASSISINTGELF
10	TRBV30	TRBJ2-7	AWNRATYEQY
12	TRBV5-1	TRBJ2-5	ASSSTGGGETQY
13	TRBV4-2	TRBJ1-5	ASSQDLPGGGPQH
12	TRBV19	TRBJ2-2	ASSIGPNTGELF
13	TRBV10-3	TRBJ1-4	AISESGQAGEKLF
15	TRBV9	TRBJ2-1	ASSPTAAGPGYNEQF
14	TRBV6-5	TRBJ2-2	ASSLEAGAGTGELF
16	TRBV7-8	TRBJ1-1	ASSLARLGGGSDTEAF
14	TRBV19	TRBJ2-7	ASSSLSAGGSDEQY
15	TRBV15	TRBJ1-5	ATSRDGGPYSNQPQH
15	TRBV6-1	TRBJ1-4	ASSEPVDRSWREKLF
9	TRBV11-2	TRBJ2-7	ASSLHYEQY
12	TRBV15	TRBJ2-5	ATSRRSPSETQY
12	TRBV6-6	TRBJ2-2	ASRGQLGAGELF
13	TRBV9	TRBJ2-7	ASSKQGQYPYEQY
13	TRBV28	TRBJ2-1	ASRTTDSYYNEQF
11	TRBV10-1	TRBJ1-1	ASTDGRNTEAF
13	TRBV7-9	TRBJ2-3	ASSRAGTRADTQY
9	TRBV29-1	TRBJ2-7	SVAVRAEQY
11	TRBV10-3	TRBJ2-7	AISEGSSYEQY
12	TRBV18	TRBJ1-1	ASSPLGTNTEAF
12	TRBV10-3	TRBJ1-5	AINRDSTNQPQH
12	TRBV2	TRBJ1-2	ASRDRVDNYGYT
14	TRBV4-1	TRBJ2-3	ASSQEGSLGTDTQY
11	TRBV6-6	TRBJ1-2	ASSVGTDYGYT
16	TRBV5-6	TRBJ1-1	ASSLRVQTQLGDTEAF
14	TRBV5-4	TRBJ2-6	ASSSGGDSGANVLT
13	TRBV29-1	TRBJ1-1	SVRQGQRERTEAF
13	TRBV29-1	TRBJ2-3	SVEGGAGGPDTQY
13	TRBV7-6	TRBJ1-5	ASSLFSGSNQPQH
12	TRBV5-1	TRBJ2-7	ASSLEGHTYEQY
11	TRBV6-5	TRBJ1-1	ASSDLQGTRAF
13	TRBV15	TRBJ2-6	ATSRDRVATNVLT
13	TRBV2	TRBJ2-3	ASSEAGILSDTQY
12	TRBV6-5	TRBJ2-7	ASSQGQGTYEQY
9	TRBV25-1	TRBJ2-7	ASRGPRTQY
14	TRBV19	TRBJ2-2	ASSSTPTSGFRELF
14	TRBV5-4	TRBJ2-3	ASSLGGIPSTDTQY
14	TRBV7-9	TRBJ2-2	ASSTDLAEYTGELF
10	TRBV7-2	TRBJ2-1	ASSLALNEQF